This is a list of T cell receptor beta chains from one sample in a study of shared clonotypes between healthy human individuals. Assay used: immunoSEQ multiplex PCR; TCRdb lists only in-frame clones, some missing. Of over 2,000,000 clones in the sample, around 93% were seen once. The sequenced sample was naive CD8+ T cells from PBMCs. Receptors originate from a man between 18 and 35 years old in good health. Some clones in this sample may be carry-over from other donors' samples. Both conserved end residues are trimmed from each CDR3. Fields, in order: CDR3 protein, J gene, V gene.

CDR3: ASSPGTYEPRLQY
J: TRBJ2-7
V: TRBV5-8

CDR3: AISELLWQGGYGYT
J: TRBJ1-2
V: TRBV10-3

CDR3: ASSQDGLASDTQY
J: TRBJ2-3
V: TRBV4-3

CDR3: ASSTSGRAITYEQY
J: TRBJ2-7
V: TRBV2

CDR3: ASKQDRGLEGGQPQH
J: TRBJ1-5
V: TRBV7-9

CDR3: ASSFSARTSGTPPFEQF
J: TRBJ2-1
V: TRBV28

CDR3: ASSLAGRVGSSYNEQF
J: TRBJ2-1
V: TRBV5-1

CDR3: ASSRRTSGSYYNEQF
J: TRBJ2-1
V: TRBV7-9

CDR3: ASWFAGTSGYNEQF
J: TRBJ2-1
V: TRBV5-1

CDR3: STRGPGPYEQY
J: TRBJ2-7
V: TRBV29-1

CDR3: ASAKGEGSEQF
J: TRBJ2-1
V: TRBV2

CDR3: SVKYRARSQETQY
J: TRBJ2-5
V: TRBV29-1

CDR3: ASSPGTLTGELF
J: TRBJ2-2
V: TRBV7-9

CDR3: ASTIPGTISGNEQF
J: TRBJ2-1
V: TRBV2

CDR3: ASSVWDSTGELF
J: TRBJ2-2
V: TRBV9

CDR3: ASSDLQGGTDTQY
J: TRBJ2-3
V: TRBV2